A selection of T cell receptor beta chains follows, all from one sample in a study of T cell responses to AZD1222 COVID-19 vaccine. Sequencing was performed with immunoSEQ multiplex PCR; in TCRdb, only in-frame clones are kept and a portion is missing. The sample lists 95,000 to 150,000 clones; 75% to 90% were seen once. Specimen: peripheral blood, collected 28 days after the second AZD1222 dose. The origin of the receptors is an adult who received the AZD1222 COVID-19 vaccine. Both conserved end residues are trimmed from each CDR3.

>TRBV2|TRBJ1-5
ASTIGRRNQPQH
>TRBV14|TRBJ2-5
ASSRGTGETQY
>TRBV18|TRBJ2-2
ASSPFTQIINTGELF
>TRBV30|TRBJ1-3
AWSVTGGAGNTIY
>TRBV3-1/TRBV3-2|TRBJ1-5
ASSQGIQPQH
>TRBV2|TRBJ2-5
ASFSGSQETQY
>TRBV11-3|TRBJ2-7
ASSLTGGDEQY
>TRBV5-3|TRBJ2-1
ARRPDEQF
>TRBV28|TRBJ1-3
ASSLGPGPSGNTIY
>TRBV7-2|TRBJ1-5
ASSLGEAGNQPQH
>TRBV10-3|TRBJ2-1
AISGGVPSNNEQF
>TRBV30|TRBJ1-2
AWRDRFVYYGYT
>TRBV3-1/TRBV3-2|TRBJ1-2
ASSQDSAGDGYT
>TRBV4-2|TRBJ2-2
ASSRTGGGELF
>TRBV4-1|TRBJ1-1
ASSQESPRGNTEAF
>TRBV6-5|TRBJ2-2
ASSYLGGATGELF
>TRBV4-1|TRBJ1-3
ASSPDDLQGSGNTIY
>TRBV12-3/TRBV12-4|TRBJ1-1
ASSFIENTEAF
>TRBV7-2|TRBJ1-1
ASSSAPGTEAF
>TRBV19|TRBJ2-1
ASSPQLAQTYNEQF
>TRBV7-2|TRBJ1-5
ASSPSPHQPQH
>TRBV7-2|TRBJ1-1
ASSRTVTENTEAF
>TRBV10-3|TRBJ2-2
AISESLNANTGELF
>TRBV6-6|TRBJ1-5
ASSYLGTDENQPQH
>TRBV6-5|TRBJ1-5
ASSYGVRQPQH
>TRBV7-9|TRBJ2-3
ASSSTSGGYTDTQY
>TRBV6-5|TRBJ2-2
ATGTGGMSGELF
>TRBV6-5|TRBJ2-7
ASRRGGLSSYEQY
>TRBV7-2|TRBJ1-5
ASSLRGGSNQPQH
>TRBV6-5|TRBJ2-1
ASIRLAGGHEQF
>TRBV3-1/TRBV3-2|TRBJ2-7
ATTPGTVVTYEQY
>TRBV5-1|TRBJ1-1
ASSLDSGWEGEAF
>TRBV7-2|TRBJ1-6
ASSTPTGLGSPLH
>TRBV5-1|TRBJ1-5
ASSLMPGESQPQH
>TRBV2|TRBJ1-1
ASSRQNTEAF
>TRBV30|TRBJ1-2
AWHREGAPNYGYT
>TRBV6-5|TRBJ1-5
ASSYGQGLNQPQH
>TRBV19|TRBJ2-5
ASSEHNQETQY
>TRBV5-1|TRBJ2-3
ASSITGTGTTDTQY
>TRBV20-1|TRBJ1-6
SASGGGAYNSPLH
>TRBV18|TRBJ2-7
ASSPPDSSYEQY
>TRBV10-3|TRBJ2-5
AISRLSVGETQY